This passage covers 4 T cell receptor beta chains from one sample sequenced in a study of blood T cell repertoires in COVID-19. Only in-frame clones appear in the TCRdb table, and some are missing; sequencing was by immunoSEQ multiplex PCR. Of over 200,000 clones detected, about 80% appear once; the ten largest clones hold roughly 2.7%. The sequenced sample consisted of peripheral blood. The receptors stem from a middle-aged woman with active or convalescent COVID-19.

J is TRBJ1-2 and V is TRBV7-2; D gene unclear. CDR1 SGHTA and CDR2 FQGNSA come from the germline V gene. The CDR3 totals 11 residues. Trimming removed 7 bases at V and 7 bases at J, with 10 bases between. The CDR3 sequence is CASNEAFGYTF. In nucleotides, the CDR3 is TGTGCCAGCAACGAGGCCTTTGGCTACACCTTC.

This clone appeared a few times. The J gene is TRBJ1-1, the V gene TRBV30; no firm D call. Trimming left V 3 bases short and J 3 bases short, with 11 bases between. Germline loops: CDR1 GTSNPN, CDR2 SVGIG (reference sequence). The CDR3 has 13 amino acids. CDR3 loop: CAWSPQADTEAFF. CDR3 sequence (DNA): TGTGCCTGGAGCCCCCAAGCGGACACTGAAGCTTTCTTT.

V gene TRBV19 combines with J gene TRBJ1-1; perhaps TRBD1 as D (6 bases). The CDR3 consists of 14 residues. Germline V gives CDR1 LNHDA, CDR2 SQIVND (reference sequence). With 6 bases removed from V and 1 base from J, the gap between germline ends came to 12 bases. This chain's CDR3 is CASSLWGPNTEAFF. The CDR3 region has the DNA TGTGCCAGTAGCCTCTGGGGGCCGAACACTGAAGCTTTCTTT. Full variable domain (remainder filled in from reference TRBV19 and TRBJ1-1): DGGITQSPKYLFRKEGQNVTLSCEQNLNHDAMYWYRQDPGQGLRLIYYSQIVNDFQKGDIAEGYSVSREKKESFPLTVTSAQKNPTAFYLCASSLWGPNTEAFFGQGTRLTVV.

This chain joins TRBV2 and TRBJ1-1, with 7 bases matching TRBD1. Trimming at V came to 8 bases and at J to 4 bases, leaving 7 bases not matched to a gene. This CDR3 contains 13 residues. Germline V gives CDR1 SNHLY, CDR2 FYNNEI. CDR3 in DNA: TGTGCCAGCGGGACAGCCTCGGGCACTGAAGCTTTCTTT. Translating gives CASGTASGTEAFF.